This entry lists 28 T cell receptor beta chains sequenced from one sample in a study of breast tumors, draining lymph nodes, adjacent tissues. Breast cancer patients provided tissue from their axillary draining lymph nodes. TCRdb recomputed calls from the multiplex PCR reads with MiXCR, one row per CDR3 protein. The table lists over 100,000 distinct CDR3 sequences, approximately 20% of them singletons. Input material: axillary lymph node tissue. The receptors here all came from a female donor with breast cancer. Some clones in this sample may be carry-over from other donors' samples.

This clonotype was seen ten or more times. V and J are TRBV6-1 and TRBJ2-3; a weak D match, TRBD2 (6 bases). V lost 5 bases and J 2 bases, leaving 11 bases between the germline ends. This CDR3 has 14 amino acids. The germline gives CDR1 MNHNS, CDR2 SASEGT. The DNA for the CDR3 is TGTGCCAGCAGTACGGGAGCCACCACAGATACGCAGTATTTT. Translated: CASSTGATTDTQYF.

In its sample, this clonotype was seen many times. V is TRBV29-1 and J is TRBJ2-7, with TRBD1 matching 9 bases. The germline V gene encodes CDR1 SQVTM and CDR2 ANQGSEA. The CDR3 is made up of 14 amino acids. V shed 6 bases and J 0 bases; nucleotides not matched to a gene: 6. The CDR3 sequence is CSVKQGAGSYEQYF. The CDR3 coding sequence is TGCAGCGTCAAACAGGGGGCCGGCTCCTACGAGCAGTACTTC.

This clonotype was detected ten times or more. This chain uses TRBV15 with TRBJ2-5, with TRBD2 as a possible D gene (6 bases). Germline-derived CDR1 and CDR2 are LNHNV and YYDKDF (reference sequence). V gave up 5 bases and J gave up 2 bases, with 15 bases separating them. CDR3 length: 15 amino acids. The CDR3 loop reads CATSGGSSAQETQYF. The CDR3 DNA reads TGTGCCACCAGCGGAGGATCTAGCGCACAAGAGACCCAGTACTTC. Supplemented by reference TRBV15 and TRBJ2-5, the full variable domain reads DAMVIQNPRYQVTQFGKPVTLSCSQTLNHNVMYWYQQKSSQAPKLLFHYYDKDFNNEADTPDNFQSRRPNTSFCFLDIRSPGLGDTAMYLCATSGGSSAQETQYFGPGTRLLVL.

The chain combines TRBV18 with TRBJ2-3, with 8 bases identical to TRBD2. CDR3 size: 15 residues. Germline loops: CDR1 KGHSH, CDR2 LQKENI. V was clipped by 6 bases and J by 3 bases; unmatched bases: 8. The CDR3 spells CASSPSGSQTDTQYF. The CDR3, as DNA: TGTGCCAGCTCGCCGAGCGGGAGTCAGACAGATACGCAGTATTTT.

This clonotype showed up many times. V usage is TRBV5-1 and J usage is TRBJ2-1; 13 bases are shared with TRBD2. This CDR3 spans 20 amino acids. J gave up 0 bases and V 0 bases, and 9 bases lay outside the gene matches. Germline V gene data show CDR1 as SGHRS and CDR2 as YFSETQ. The CDR3 loop is CASSLARGLAGQSSYNEQFF. In DNA, the CDR3 is TGCGCCAGCAGCTTGGCCAGGGGACTAGCGGGGCAAAGCTCCTACAATGAGCAGTTCTTC.

As regards this clonotype: A read error is possible here, since a much larger clone lies one base away. The conserved final phenylalanine or tryptophan is absent from the CDR3, which likely points to a read error. The CDR3 DNA follows: TGTGCCAGCACGAGAAACACCGGGGAGCTGTTTTCT. Protein product: CASTRNTGELFS. This sequence joins TRBV2 and TRBJ2-2; no definite D call. The V gene's germline CDR1 is SNHLY and CDR2 FYNNEI. The V end was cut by 7 bases, the J end by 2 bases, with 5 bases between. This CDR3 comprises 12 residues.

The chain joins TRBV28 to TRBJ2-1, with D perhaps given as TRBD1 or TRBD2 (6 bases each). The CDR3 extends over 16 amino acids. V shed 10 bases and J shed 8 bases, with 27 bases lying between them. Germline CDR1 is MDHEN and CDR2 is SYDVKM. CDR3 sequence reads: CANRHRVRLGGHEQFF. Here the CDR3 DNA reads TGTGCCAACAGGCACAGGGTCAGACTAGGAGGCCATGAGCAGTTCTTC.

This clonotype was detected a few times. This rearrangement joins TRBV6-2 or TRBV6-3 to TRBJ2-2; D ambiguous. The CDR3 has 16 amino acids. V was shortened by 0 bases and J by 2 bases, with 10 bases between the two germline ends. Per the germline V gene, CDR1 is MNHEY and CDR2 is SVGEGT. The CDR3 reads CASSYSGRTNTGELFF. In DNA, the CDR3 is TGTGCCAGCAGTTACTCAGGCAGGACCAACACCGGGGAGCTGTTTTTT.

This clonotype appeared many times. This rearrangement joins TRBV5-8 to TRBJ1-5; D unresolved. Per germline, CDR1 SGHTS and CDR2 YDEGEE. Trimming left V 2 bases short and J 1 base short, with 10 bases between. The CDR3 is 15 amino acids. The DNA for the CDR3 is TGTGCCAGCAGCTTCGCTCTCCGCAGCAATCAGCCCCAGCATTTT. Translating gives CASSFALRSNQPQHF.

A word on this clonotype: A much larger clone sits a single nucleotide away, making a read error possible. The chain combines TRBV28 with TRBJ1-6; no firm D call. V was shortened by 8 bases and J by 10 bases, with 21 bases between the two germline ends. CDR1 and CDR2 from the germline V gene are MDHEN and SYDVKM. The CDR3 runs to 15 residues. The CDR3 DNA reads as TGTGCCAGCCAGAGTAAGAGTGGGGTGGGGTCACCCCTCCACTTT. This translates into CASQSKSGVGSPLHF.

This clonotype was detected many times. The chain recombines TRBV7-3 with TRBJ2-1, with a possible D match to TRBD2 (6 bases). This CDR3 has 16 residues. Trimming took off 5 bases at V and 6 bases at J, with 20 bases between the two ends. Germline CDR1 and CDR2: SGHTA and FQGTGA. The CDR3, as DNA: TGTGCCAGCAGCGAGAACGTAGCGGCCCGGCTCAATGAGCAGTTCTTC. This sequence encodes CASSENVAARLNEQFF.

This clonotype has ten or more counts. The chain uses TRBV20-1 and TRBJ2-6; 12 nucleotides line up with TRBD1. Germline CDR1 and CDR2: DFQATT and SNEGSKA (reference sequence). V lost 6 bases to trimming and J lost 4 bases; unmatched junction nucleotides: 7. There are 16 residues in the CDR3. The CDR3 nucleotides are TGCAGTGCGAGCGGGACAGGGGGCGCCGGGGCCAACGTCCTGACTTTC. This translates into CSASGTGGAGANVLTF.

This clonotype has a count of ten or more. The J gene is TRBJ2-5, the V gene TRBV11-3; no clear D gene. This CDR3 spans 16 amino acids. Germline-derived CDR1 and CDR2 are SGHNT and YENEEA. Between the trimmed V and J ends, which lost 5 bases and 3 bases, there was a span of 19 bases. CDR3 amino acids: CASSRRVLLSEETQYF. The DNA of the CDR3 is TGTGCCAGCAGCCGCCGGGTACTATTATCCGAAGAGACCCAGTACTTC.

The J gene is TRBJ2-7, the V gene TRBV28; TRBD1 aligns across 10 bases. V was pared by 6 bases and J by 2 bases, with 7 bases of the junction left unmatched. Germline V gives CDR1 MDHEN, CDR2 SYDVKM. The CDR3 is 15 amino acids. The DNA of the CDR3 is TGTGCCAGCAGGGGCGGACAGGGGGACCCCTACGAGCAGTACTTC. Protein: CASRGGQGDPYEQYF.

On this clonotype: One base away lies a much larger clone, so this may be a sequencing read error. The CDR3 DNA follows: TGTGCCATCCCGTCGGGAGAGGCCACCGGGGAGCTGTTTTTT. As protein: CAIPSGEATGELFF. This chain connects TRBV10-3 to TRBJ2-2; weak D call: TRBD2 (6 bases). The CDR3 extends over 14 amino acids. Trimming removed 8 bases at V and 4 bases at J, with 14 bases between. Germline V lookup: CDR1 ENHRY, CDR2 SYGVKD.

In this sample, this clonotype turned up many times. CDR3 sequence: CSARDSASRETQYF. The CDR3 DNA reads TGCAGTGCTAGAGACAGCGCCTCGCGGGAGACCCAGTACTTC. The J gene is TRBJ2-5, the V gene TRBV20-1, with D hard to call. This CDR3 has 14 amino acids. Germline loops: CDR1 DFQATT, CDR2 SNEGSKA (reference sequence). V lost 0 bases to trimming and J lost 5 bases, with 13 bases between them.

This clonotype has ten or more counts. The chain employs TRBV2 and TRBJ2-1; a weak D match, TRBD2 (5 bases). The CDR3 is 17 residues long. V was shortened by 7 bases and J by 8 bases, with 27 bases between the two germline ends. Germline CDR1 SNHLY, CDR2 FYNNEI. The CDR3 loop is CASILRGNSPLAHEQFF. CDR3 coding DNA: TGTGCCAGCATCCTTAGAGGGAACTCCCCCTTAGCCCATGAGCAGTTCTTC.

This chain connects TRBV28 to TRBJ1-5; TRBD1 aligns across 8 bases. CDR3 length: 16 residues. Per the germline V gene, CDR1 is MDHEN and CDR2 is SYDVKM. Germline trimming cut 3 bases from V and 3 bases from J; bases unmatched to any gene: 7. CDR3 bases: TGTGCCAGCAGTTTCCAGGACAGGGCGTCCAATCAGCCCCAGCATTTT. Translated: CASSFQDRASNQPQHF.

Ten or more counts support this clonotype. The chain uses TRBV2 and TRBJ2-7, with 9 bases identical to TRBD1. V dropped 5 bases and J dropped 3; count of bases not matched to a gene: 2. This CDR3 has 13 residues. The germline CDR1 and CDR2 sequences are SNHLY and FYNNEI. This chain's CDR3 is CASSRQGVYEQYF. CDR3 DNA sequence: TGTGCCAGCAGTCGACAGGGGGTCTACGAGCAGTACTTC.

About this clonotype: This may come from a read error, since a much larger clone is one base off. This chain uses TRBV6-2 or TRBV6-3 with TRBJ2-3; D perhaps matches TRBD1 (5 bases). CDR3 length equals 16 residues. Germline loops: CDR1 MNHEY, CDR2 SVGEGT. The V and J ends lost 8 bases and 2 bases respectively, with 20 bases between them. The CDR3, as DNA: TGTGCCAGCTCCCCTTCGGTCAGGGCTAACACAGATACGCAGTATTTT. Its protein product is CASSPSVRANTDTQYF.

This clonotype came up many times. V is TRBV6-5 and J is TRBJ1-2, with unresolved D. The CDR3 loop spans 14 amino acids. V was clipped by 2 bases and J by 2 bases, with 9 bases between them. Germline V CDR1 and CDR2: MNHEY, SVGAGI. CDR3 sequence (DNA): TGTGCCAGCAGTTACGGCAGGCTGAACTATGGCTACACCTTC. It codes for CASSYGRLNYGYTF.

J is TRBJ1-1 and V is TRBV7-3; possible D gene TRBD1, 5 bases. The germline V gene has CDR1 SGHTA and CDR2 FQGTGA. This CDR3 region has 15 residues. Trimming pared 0 bases from V and 2 bases from J, leaving 10 bases between. The CDR3, as DNA: TGTGCCAGCAGCTTAACGGGAGGGGCCAACACTGAAGCTTTCTTT. This translates into CASSLTGGANTEAFF. Combining the CDR3 with reference TRBV7-3 and TRBJ1-1 gives the whole variable domain GAGVSQTPSNKVTEKGKYVELRCDPISGHTALYWYRQSLGQGPEFLIYFQGTGAADDSGLPNDRFFAVRPEGSVSTLKIQRTERGDSAVYLCASSLTGGANTEAFFGQGTRLTVV.

Note on this clonotype: The germline gene is not matched at one end of the junction; a read error may be the cause. The V and J genes are TRBV29-1 and TRBJ2-1, with D perhaps TRBD1 or TRBD2 (5 bases each). The CDR3 is 12 residues long. Germline V lookup: CDR1 SQVTM, CDR2 ANQGSEA. The CDR3 protein is CGVAGTYNEQFF. DNA of the CDR3: TGCGGCGTTGCTGGGACCTACAACGAGCAGTTCTTC.

This clonotype has ten or more counts. V gene TRBV5-1 combines with J gene TRBJ2-5, with 10 bases identical to TRBD2. Germline V gene lookup returns CDR1 SGHRS and CDR2 YFSETQ. The CDR3 sequence is 19 residues long. Losses at the gene ends were 0 bases for V and 5 bases for J; bases not matched to a gene: 16. DNA for the CDR3: TGCGCCAGCAGCTTGGGTTTTCGGACTAGCGGCCCAGAGGGGGAGACCCAGTACTTC. Translating gives CASSLGFRTSGPEGETQYF.

The table lists this clonotype with many counts. CDR3 sequence: CSAREQGRGGTDTQYF. CDR3 bases: TGCAGTGCTAGAGAACAAGGGAGAGGTGGTACAGATACGCAGTATTTT. The chain has TRBV20-1 and TRBJ2-3; weak D call: TRBD2 (5 bases). V was clipped by 0 bases and J by 3 bases, with 16 bases between them. The CDR3 length is 16 residues. Germline loops: CDR1 DFQATT, CDR2 SNEGSKA (reference sequence).

This clonotype showed up many times. CDR3 nucleotides: TGTGCCATCAGTGACCAGGGTAACTATGGCTACACCTTC. Its protein is CAISDQGNYGYTF. V and J are TRBV10-3 and TRBJ1-2; TRBD1 is a possible D gene (5 bases). Trimming took 3 bases from V and 1 from J, leaving 6 bases between them. CDR1 ENHRY and CDR2 SYGVKD come from the germline V gene. The CDR3 sequence is 13 residues long.

This clonotype occurred a few times. The chain is built from TRBV28 and TRBJ2-5; 10 bases align to TRBD2. This CDR3 is built from 16 residues. Germline lookup yields CDR1 MDHEN and CDR2 SYDVKM. The J segment lost 1 base and the V segment lost 7 bases, leaving 9 bases of the junction unmatched. As DNA, the CDR3 is TGTGCCAGCATGACTAGCGGGTTCGTAACCCAAGAGACCCAGTACTTC. Its translation: CASMTSGFVTQETQYF.

This clonotype was seen ten or more times. The chain uses TRBV5-6 and TRBJ2-1, with 10 nucleotides matching TRBD2. Germline assignment: CDR1 SGHDT and CDR2 YYEEEE. CDR3 size: 16 residues. After removal of 0 bases from V and 4 bases from J, the junction contained 4 bases not matched to a gene. As DNA, the CDR3 is TGTGCCAGCAGCTTGGAGGGGACTAGCGAATACAATGAGCAGTTCTTC. Protein sequence: CASSLEGTSEYNEQFF.